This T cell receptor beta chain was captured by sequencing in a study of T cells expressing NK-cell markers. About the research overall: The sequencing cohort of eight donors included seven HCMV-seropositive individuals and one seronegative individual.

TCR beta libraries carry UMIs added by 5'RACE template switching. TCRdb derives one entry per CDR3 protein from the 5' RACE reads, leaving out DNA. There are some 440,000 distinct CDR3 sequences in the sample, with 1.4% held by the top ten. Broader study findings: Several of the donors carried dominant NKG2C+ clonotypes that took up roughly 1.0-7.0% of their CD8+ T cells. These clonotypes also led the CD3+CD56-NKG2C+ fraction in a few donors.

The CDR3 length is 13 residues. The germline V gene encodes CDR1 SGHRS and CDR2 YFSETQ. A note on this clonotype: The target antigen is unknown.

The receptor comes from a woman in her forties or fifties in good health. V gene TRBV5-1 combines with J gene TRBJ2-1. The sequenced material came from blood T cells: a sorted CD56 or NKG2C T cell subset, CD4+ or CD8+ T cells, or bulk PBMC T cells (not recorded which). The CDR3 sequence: CASSLRVDNEQFF. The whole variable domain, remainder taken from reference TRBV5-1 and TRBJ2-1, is KAGVTQTPRYLIKTRGQQVTLSCSPISGHRSVSWYQQTPGQGLQFLFEYFSETQRNKGNFPGRFSGRQFSNSRSEMNVSTLELGDSALYLCASSLRVDNEQFFGPGTRLTVL.